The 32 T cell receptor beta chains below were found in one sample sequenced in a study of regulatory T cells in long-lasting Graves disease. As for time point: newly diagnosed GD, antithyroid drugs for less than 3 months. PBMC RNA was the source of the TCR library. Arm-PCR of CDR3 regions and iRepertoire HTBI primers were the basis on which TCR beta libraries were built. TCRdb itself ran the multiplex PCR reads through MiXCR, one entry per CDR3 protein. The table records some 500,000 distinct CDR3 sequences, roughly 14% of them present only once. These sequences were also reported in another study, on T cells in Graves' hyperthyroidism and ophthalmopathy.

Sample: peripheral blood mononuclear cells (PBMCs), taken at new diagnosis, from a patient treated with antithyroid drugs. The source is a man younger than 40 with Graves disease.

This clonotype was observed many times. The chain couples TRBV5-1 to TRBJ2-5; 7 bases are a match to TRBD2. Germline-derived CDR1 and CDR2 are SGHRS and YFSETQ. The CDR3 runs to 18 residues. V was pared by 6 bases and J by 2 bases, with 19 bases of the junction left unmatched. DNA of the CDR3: TGCGCCAGCATGTGGGGGACCTCCGGAAGCGGGGCACAAGAGACCCAGTACTTC. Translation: CASMWGTSGSGAQETQYF.

CDR3 sequence: CASSRPGQGVSDTQYF. The CDR3 DNA reads TGTGCCAGCAGTCGTCCCGGACAGGGTGTTTCAGATACGCAGTATTTT. V gene TRBV27 combines with J gene TRBJ2-3; 8 nucleotides align to TRBD1. Germline V gives CDR1 MNHEY, CDR2 SMNVEV (reference sequence). V trimming: 5 bases; J trimming: 4 bases; junction bases outside the gene matches: 11. The CDR3 consists of 16 residues.

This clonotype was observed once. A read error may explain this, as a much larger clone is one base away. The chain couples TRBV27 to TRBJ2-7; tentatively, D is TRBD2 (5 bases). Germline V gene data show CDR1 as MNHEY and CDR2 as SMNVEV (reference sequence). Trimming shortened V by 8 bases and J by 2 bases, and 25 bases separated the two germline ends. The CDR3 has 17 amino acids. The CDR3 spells CASGPEGYFKFPYEQYF. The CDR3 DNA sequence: TGTGCCAGCGGTCCCGAGGGCTATTTCAAATTCCCCTACGAGCAGTACTTC.

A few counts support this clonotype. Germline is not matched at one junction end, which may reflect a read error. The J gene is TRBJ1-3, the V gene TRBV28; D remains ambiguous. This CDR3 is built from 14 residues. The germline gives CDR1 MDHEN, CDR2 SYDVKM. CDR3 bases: TGTGCCGGCAGTTGGGGTCTCTCTGGAAACACCATATATTTT. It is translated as CAGSWGLSGNTIYF.

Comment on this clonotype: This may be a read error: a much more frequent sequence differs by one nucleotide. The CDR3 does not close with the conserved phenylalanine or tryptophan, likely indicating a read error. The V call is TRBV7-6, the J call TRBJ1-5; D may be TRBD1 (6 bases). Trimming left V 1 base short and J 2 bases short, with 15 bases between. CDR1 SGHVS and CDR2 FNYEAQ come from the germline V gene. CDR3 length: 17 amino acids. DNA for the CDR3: TGTGCCAGCAGCTTAGGAAACGGGACATCGCGCAATCAGCCCCAGCATCTT. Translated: CASSLGNGTSRNQPQHL.

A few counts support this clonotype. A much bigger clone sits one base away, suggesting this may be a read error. Written as DNA, the CDR3 is TGTGCCACCAACAGAGGGGGGACAGGGGGTCGTCAGCCCCAGCATTTT. Translating it yields CATNRGGTGGRQPQHF. V gene TRBV15 combines with J gene TRBJ1-5, with TRBD1 identical over 11 bases. The germline V gene encodes CDR1 LNHNV and CDR2 YYDKDF (reference sequence). The CDR3 runs 16 residues.

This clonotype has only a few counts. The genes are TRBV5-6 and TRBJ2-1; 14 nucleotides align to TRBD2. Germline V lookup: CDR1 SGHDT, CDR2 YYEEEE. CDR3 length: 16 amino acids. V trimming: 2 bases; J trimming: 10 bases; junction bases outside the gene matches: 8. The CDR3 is CASSLGLAGGVDEQFF. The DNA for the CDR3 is TGTGCCAGCAGCTTAGGACTAGCGGGAGGAGTAGACGAGCAGTTCTTC.

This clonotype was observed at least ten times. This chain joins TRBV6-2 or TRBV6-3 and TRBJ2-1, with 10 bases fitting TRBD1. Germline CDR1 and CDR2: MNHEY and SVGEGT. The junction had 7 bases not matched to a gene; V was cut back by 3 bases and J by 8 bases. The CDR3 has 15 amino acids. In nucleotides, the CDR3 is TGTGCCAGCAGTTATGGGACAGGGGATTACGATGAGCAGTTCTTC. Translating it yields CASSYGTGDYDEQFF.

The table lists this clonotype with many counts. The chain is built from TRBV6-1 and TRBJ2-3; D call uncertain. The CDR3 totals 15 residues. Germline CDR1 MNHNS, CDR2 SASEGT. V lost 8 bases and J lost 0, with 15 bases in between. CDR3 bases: TGTGCCAGCCTTAGAAGCGCCTCTAGCACAGATACGCAGTATTTT. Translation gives CASLRSASSTDTQYF.

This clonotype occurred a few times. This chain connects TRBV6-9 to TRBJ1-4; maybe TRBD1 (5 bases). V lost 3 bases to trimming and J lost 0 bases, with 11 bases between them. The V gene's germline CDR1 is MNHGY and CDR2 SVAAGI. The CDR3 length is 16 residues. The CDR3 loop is CASSYDSLTTNEKLFF. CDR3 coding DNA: TGTGCCAGCAGTTACGACAGTCTTACAACTAATGAAAAACTGTTTTTT.

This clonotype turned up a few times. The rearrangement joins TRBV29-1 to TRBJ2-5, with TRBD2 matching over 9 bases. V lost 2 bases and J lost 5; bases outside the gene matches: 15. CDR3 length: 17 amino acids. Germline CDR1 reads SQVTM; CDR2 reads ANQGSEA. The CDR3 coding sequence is TGCAGCGTTGAACGCTTGGGTAGCGGGAGCATCGGTGAGACCCAGTACTTC. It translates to CSVERLGSGSIGETQYF.

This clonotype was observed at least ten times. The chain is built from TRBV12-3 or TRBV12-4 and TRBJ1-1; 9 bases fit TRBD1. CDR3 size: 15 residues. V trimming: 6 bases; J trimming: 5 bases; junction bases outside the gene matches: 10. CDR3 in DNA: TGTGCCAGCAGAAGAACCGGGACAGGGAGGACTGAAGCTTTCTTT. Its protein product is CASRRTGTGRTEAFF.

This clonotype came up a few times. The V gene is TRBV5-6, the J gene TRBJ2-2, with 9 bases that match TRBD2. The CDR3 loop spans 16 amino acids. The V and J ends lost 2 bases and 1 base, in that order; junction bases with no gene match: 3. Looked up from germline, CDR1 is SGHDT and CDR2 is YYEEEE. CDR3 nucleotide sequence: TGTGCCAGCAGCTTCCGACTAGCGGTGAACACCGGGGAGCTGTTTTTT. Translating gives CASSFRLAVNTGELFF.

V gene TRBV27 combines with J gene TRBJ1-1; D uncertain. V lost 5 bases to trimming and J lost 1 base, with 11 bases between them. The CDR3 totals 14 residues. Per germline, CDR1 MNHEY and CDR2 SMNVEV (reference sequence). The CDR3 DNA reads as TGTGCCAGCAGTCCTCCCAGAGGGAACACTGAAGCTTTCTTT. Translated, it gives CASSPPRGNTEAFF.

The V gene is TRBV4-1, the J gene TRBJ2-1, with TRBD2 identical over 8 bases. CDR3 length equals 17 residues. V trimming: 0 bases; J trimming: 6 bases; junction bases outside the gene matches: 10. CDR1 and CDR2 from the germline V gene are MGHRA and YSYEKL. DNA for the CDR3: TGCGCCAGCAGCCAAGATCTGAGATGGGCGGGAGGCAATGAGCAGTTCTTC. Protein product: CASSQDLRWAGGNEQFF.

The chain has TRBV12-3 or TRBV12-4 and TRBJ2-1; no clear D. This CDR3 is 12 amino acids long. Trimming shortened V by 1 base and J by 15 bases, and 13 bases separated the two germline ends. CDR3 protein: CASSLGGRPGFF. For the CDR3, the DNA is TGTGCCAGCAGTTTAGGAGGACGCCCGGGGTTCTTC.

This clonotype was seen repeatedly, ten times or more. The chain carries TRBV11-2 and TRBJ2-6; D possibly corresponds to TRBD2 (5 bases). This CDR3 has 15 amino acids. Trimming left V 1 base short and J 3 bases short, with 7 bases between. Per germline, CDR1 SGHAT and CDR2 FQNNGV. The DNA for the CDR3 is TGTGCCAGCAGCTTAGGAGGGCTTGGGGCCAACGTCCTGACTTTC. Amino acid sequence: CASSLGGLGANVLTF.

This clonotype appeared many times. CDR3 in DNA: TGTGCCAGCTCCCCGGGACAAACAAACTACGAGCAGTACTTC. It is translated as CASSPGQTNYEQYF. V gene TRBV2 combines with J gene TRBJ2-7, with D perhaps TRBD1 (6 bases). Trimming removed 8 bases from V and 3 bases from J, with 17 bases in between. Germline V gene data show CDR1 as SNHLY and CDR2 as FYNNEI. The CDR3 spans 14 residues.

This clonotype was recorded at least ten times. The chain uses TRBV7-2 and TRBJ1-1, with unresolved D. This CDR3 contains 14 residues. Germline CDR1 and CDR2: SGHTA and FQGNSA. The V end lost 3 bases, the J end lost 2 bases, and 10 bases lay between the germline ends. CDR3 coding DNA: TGTGCCAGCAGCTTGGGGAACCAAAACACTGAAGCTTTCTTT. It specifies CASSLGNQNTEAFF.

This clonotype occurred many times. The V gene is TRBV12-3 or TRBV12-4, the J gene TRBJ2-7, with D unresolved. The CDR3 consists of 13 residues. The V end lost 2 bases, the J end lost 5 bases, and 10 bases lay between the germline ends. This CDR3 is CASSLSSLNEQYF. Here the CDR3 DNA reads TGTGCCAGCAGTTTAAGCTCACTTAACGAGCAGTACTTC.

The CDR3 region is CASSVVGASGQPNTGELFF. As DNA, the CDR3 is TGTGCCAGCAGCGTAGTTGGTGCTAGCGGCCAGCCGAACACCGGGGAGCTGTTTTTT. This chain uses TRBV9 with TRBJ2-2, with 7 positions matching TRBD2. CDR3 size: 19 residues. V gave up 0 bases and J gave up 0 bases; unmatched junction bases: 11. Germline loops: CDR1 SGDLS, CDR2 YYNGEE.

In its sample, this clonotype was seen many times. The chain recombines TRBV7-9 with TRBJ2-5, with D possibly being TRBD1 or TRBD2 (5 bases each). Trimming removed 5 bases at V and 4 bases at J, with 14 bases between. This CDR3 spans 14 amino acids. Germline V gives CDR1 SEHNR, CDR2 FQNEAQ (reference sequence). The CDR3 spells CASSGRRGPETQYF. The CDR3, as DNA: TGTGCCAGCAGCGGCCGTCGGGGCCCAGAGACCCAGTACTTC.

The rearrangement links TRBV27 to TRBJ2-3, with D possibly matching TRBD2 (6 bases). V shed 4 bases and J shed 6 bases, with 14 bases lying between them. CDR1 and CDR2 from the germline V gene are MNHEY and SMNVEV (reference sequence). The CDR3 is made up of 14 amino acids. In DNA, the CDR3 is TGTGCCAGCAGTTACGGGACTGGCGGGGATACGCAGTATTTT. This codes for CASSYGTGGDTQYF.

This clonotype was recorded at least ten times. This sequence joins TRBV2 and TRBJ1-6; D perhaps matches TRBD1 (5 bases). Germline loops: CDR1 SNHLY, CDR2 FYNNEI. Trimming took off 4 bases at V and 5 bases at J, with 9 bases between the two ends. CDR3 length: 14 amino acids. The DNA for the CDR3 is TGTGCCAGCAGTGGACGGGGCAATAATTCACCCCTCCACTTT. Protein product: CASSGRGNNSPLHF. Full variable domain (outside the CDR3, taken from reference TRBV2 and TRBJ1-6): EPEVTQTPSHQVTQMGQEVILRCVPISNHLYFYWYRQILGQKVEFLVSFYNNEISEKSEIFDDQFSVERPDGSNFTLKIRSTKLEDSAMYFCASSGRGNNSPLHFGNGTRLTVT.

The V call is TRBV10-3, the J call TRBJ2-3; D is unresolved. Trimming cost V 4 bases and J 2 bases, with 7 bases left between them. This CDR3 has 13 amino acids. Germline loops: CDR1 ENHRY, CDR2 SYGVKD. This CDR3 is CAISVQDTDTQYF. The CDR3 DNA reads TGTGCCATCAGTGTCCAGGACACAGATACGCAGTATTTT.

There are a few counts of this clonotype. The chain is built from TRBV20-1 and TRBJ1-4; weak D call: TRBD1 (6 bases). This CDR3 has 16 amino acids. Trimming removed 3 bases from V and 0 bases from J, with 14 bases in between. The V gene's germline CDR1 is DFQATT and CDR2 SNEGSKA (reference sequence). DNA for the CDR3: TGCAGTGCTAGTGGGGGGGCAGCTGCAACTAATGAAAAACTGTTTTTT. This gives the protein CSASGGAAATNEKLFF.

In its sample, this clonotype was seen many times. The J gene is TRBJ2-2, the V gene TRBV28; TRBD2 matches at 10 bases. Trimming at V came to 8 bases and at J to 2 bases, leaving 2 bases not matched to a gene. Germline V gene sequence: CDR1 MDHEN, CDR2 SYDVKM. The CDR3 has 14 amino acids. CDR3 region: CASSSGSNTGELFF. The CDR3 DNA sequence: TGTGCCAGCTCTAGCGGGAGTAACACCGGGGAGCTGTTTTTT. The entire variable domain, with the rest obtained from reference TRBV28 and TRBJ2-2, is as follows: DVKVTQSSRYLVKRTGEKVFLECVQDMDHENMFWYRQDPGLGLRLIYFSYDVKMKEKGDIPEGYSVSREKKERFSLILESASTNQTSMYLCASSSGSNTGELFFGEGSRLTVL.

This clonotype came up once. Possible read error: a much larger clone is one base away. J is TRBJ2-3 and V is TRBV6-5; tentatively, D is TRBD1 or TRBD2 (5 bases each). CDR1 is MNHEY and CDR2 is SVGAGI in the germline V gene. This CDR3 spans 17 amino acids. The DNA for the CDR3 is TGTGCCAGCGGTTACACCGAGAGGGGTGGGGGCACAGATACGCAGTATTTT. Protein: CASGYTERGGGTDTQYF.

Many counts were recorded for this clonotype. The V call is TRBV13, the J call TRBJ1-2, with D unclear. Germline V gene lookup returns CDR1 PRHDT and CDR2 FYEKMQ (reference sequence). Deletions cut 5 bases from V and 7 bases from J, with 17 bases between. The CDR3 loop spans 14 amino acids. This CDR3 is CASSPPGRRGGYTF. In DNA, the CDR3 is TGTGCCAGCAGCCCTCCCGGCCGGCGGGGTGGCTACACCTTC.

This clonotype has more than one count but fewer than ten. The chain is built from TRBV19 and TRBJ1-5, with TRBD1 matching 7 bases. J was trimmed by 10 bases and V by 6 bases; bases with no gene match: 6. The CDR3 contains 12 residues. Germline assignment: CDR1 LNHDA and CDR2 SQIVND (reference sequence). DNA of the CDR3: TGTGCCAGTAGAGGGGGCGGGAGTCCCCAGCATTTT. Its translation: CASRGGGSPQHF.

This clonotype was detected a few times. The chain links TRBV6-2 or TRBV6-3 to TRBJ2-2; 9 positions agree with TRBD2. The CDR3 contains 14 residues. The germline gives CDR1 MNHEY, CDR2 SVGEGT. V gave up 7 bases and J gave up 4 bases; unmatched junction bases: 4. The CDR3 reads CASIRGRATGELFF. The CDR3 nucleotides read TGTGCCAGCATACGCGGGAGGGCCACCGGGGAGCTGTTTTTT.

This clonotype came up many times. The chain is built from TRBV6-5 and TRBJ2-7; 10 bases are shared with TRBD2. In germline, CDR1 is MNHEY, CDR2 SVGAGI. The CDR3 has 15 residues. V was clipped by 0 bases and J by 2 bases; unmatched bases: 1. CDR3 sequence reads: CASSYSGLATYEQYF. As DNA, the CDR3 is TGTGCCAGCAGTTACTCGGGACTAGCGACCTACGAGCAGTACTTC.